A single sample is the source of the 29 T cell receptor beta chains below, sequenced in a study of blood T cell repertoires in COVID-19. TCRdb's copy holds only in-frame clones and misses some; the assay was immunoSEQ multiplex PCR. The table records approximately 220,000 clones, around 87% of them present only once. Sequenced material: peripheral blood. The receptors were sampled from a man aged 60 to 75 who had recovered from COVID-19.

CDR3: CASSPGLAGITNTGELFF. As DNA, the CDR3 is TGTGCCAGCAGCCCGGGACTAGCGGGGATTACGAACACCGGGGAGCTGTTTTTT. The rearrangement links TRBV11-2 to TRBJ2-2; 13 bases are shared with TRBD2. This CDR3 contains 18 residues. V lost 5 bases to trimming and J lost 0 bases; unmatched junction nucleotides: 6. CDR1 SGHAT and CDR2 FQNNGV come from the germline V gene.

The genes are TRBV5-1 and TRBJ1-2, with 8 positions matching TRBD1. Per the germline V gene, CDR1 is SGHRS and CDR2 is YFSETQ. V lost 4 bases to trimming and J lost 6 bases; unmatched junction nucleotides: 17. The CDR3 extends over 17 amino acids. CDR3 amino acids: CASSRGPQGARENGYTF. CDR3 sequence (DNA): TGCGCCAGCAGCAGGGGGCCTCAGGGGGCTCGGGAGAATGGCTACACCTTC. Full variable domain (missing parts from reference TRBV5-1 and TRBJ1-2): KAGVTQTPRYLIKTRGQQVTLSCSPISGHRSVSWYQQTPGQGLQFLFEYFSETQRNKGNFPGRFSGRQFSNSRSEMNVSTLELGDSALYLCASSRGPQGARENGYTFGSGTRLTVV.

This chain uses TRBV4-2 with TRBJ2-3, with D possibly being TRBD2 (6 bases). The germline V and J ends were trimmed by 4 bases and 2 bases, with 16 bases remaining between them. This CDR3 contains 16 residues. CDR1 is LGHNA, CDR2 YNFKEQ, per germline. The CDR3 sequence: CASSPTGGRITDTQYF. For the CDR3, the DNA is TGTGCCAGCAGCCCCACCGGGGGACGAATCACAGATACGCAGTATTTT.

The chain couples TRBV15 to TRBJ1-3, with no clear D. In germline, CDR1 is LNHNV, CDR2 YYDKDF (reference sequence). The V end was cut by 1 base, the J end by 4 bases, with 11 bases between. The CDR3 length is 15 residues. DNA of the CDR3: TGTGCCACCAGCAGAGGTGGAGGGTTAGGAAACACCATATATTTT. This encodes CATSRGGGLGNTIYF.

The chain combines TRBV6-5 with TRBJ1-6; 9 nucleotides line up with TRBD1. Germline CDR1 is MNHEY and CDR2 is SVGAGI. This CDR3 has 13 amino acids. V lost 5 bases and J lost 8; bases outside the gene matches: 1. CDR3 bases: TGTGCCAGCAGTCGGGACAGGGATTCACCCCTCCACTTT. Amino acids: CASSRDRDSPLHF.

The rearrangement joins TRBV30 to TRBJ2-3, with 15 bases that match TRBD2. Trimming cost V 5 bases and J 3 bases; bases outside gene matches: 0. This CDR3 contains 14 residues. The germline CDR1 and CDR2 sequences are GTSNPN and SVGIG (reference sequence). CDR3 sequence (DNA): TGTGCCTGGGGGACTAGCGGGAGGACAGATACGCAGTATTTT. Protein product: CAWGTSGRTDTQYF.

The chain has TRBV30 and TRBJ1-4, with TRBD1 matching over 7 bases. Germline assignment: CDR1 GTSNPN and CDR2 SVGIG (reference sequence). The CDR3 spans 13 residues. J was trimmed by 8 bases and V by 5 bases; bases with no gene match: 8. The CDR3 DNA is TGTGCCTGGGAAAGACAGGGAGGAGAAAAACTGTTTTTT. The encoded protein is CAWERQGGEKLFF.

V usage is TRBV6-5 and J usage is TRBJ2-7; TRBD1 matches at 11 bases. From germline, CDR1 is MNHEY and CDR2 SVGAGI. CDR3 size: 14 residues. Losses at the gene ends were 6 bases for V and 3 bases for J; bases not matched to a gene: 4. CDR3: CASRRDRGVYEQYF. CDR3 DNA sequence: TGTGCCAGCAGAAGGGACAGGGGGGTCTACGAGCAGTACTTC.

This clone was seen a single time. CDR3 loop: CASSRDRGNEQYF. CDR3 coding DNA: TGTGCCAGCAGCCGGGACAGGGGAAACGAGCAGTACTTC. The chain links TRBV6-2 or TRBV6-3 to TRBJ2-7, with 10 bases that match TRBD1. Germline V gene sequence: CDR1 MNHEY, CDR2 SVGEGT. This CDR3 comprises 13 residues. The ends lost 6 bases at V and 5 bases at J; junction bases unmatched: 4.

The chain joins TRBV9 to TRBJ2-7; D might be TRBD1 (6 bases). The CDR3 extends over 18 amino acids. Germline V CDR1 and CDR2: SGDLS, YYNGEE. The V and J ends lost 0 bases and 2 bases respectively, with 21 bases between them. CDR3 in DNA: TGTGCCAGCAGCGTAGGCGACAGGCACCCCTCAGGGGCCTACGAGCAGTACTTC. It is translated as CASSVGDRHPSGAYEQYF.

CDR3 in amino acids: CASSQGGTSTYEQYF. Written as DNA, the CDR3 is TGCGCCAGCAGCCAAGGCGGGACTTCCACGTACGAGCAGTACTTC. The V call is TRBV4-1, the J call TRBJ2-7, with D perhaps TRBD2 (6 bases). Germline-derived CDR1 and CDR2 are MGHRA and YSYEKL. Trimming pared 1 base from V and 4 bases from J, leaving 14 bases between. This CDR3 is 15 amino acids long.

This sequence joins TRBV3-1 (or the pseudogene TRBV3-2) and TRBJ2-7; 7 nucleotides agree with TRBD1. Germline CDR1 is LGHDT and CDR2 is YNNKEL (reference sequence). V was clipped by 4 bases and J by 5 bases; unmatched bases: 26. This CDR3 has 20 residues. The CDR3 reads CASSPLLGRTGVKPTHEQYF. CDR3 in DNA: TGTGCCAGCAGCCCCTTGCTAGGTCGGACAGGTGTAAAACCTACCCACGAGCAGTACTTC.

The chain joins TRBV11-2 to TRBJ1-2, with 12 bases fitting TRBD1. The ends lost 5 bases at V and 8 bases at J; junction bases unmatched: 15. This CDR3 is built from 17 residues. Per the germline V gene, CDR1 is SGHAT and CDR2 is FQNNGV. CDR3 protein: CASSPTGTGGSRGGYTF. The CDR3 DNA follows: TGTGCCAGCAGCCCGACGGGGACAGGGGGCTCTCGCGGAGGCTACACCTTC. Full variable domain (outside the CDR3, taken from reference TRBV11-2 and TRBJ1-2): EAGVAQSPRYKIIEKRQSVAFWCNPISGHATLYWYQQILGQGPKLLIQFQNNGVVDDSQLPKDRFSAERLKGVDSTLKIQPAKLEDSAVYLCASSPTGTGGSRGGYTFGSGTRLTVV.

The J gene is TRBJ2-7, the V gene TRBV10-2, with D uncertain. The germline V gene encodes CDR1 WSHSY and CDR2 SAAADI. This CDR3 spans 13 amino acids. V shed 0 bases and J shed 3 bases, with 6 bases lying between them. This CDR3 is CASSESLSYEQYF. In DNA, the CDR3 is TGCGCCAGCAGTGAGTCTCTCAGCTACGAGCAGTACTTC.

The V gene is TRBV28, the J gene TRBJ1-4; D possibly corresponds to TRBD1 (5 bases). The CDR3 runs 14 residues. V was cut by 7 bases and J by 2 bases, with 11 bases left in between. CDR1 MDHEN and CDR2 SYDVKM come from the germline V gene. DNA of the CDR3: TGTGCCAGCAATCCTCCAGGGACTAATGAAAAACTGTTTTTT. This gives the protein CASNPPGTNEKLFF.

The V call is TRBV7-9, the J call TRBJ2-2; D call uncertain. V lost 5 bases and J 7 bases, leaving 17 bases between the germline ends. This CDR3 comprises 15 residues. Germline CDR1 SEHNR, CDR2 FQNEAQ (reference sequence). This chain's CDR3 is CASSLLGPQVGELFF. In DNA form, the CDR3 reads TGTGCCAGCAGCCTCCTGGGTCCCCAGGTCGGGGAGCTGTTTTTT.

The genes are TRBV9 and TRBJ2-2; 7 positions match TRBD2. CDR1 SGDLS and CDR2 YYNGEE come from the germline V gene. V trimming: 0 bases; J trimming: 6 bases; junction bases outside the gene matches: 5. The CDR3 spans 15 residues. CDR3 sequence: CASSVGGLAAGELFF. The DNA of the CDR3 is TGTGCCAGCAGCGTAGGCGGGCTAGCGGCCGGGGAGCTGTTTTTT. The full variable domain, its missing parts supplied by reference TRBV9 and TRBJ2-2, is DSGVTQTPKHLITATGQRVTLRCSPRSGDLSVYWYQQSLDQGLQFLIQYYNGEERAKGNILERFSAQQFPDLHSELNLSSLELGDSALYFCASSVGGLAAGELFFGEGSRLTVL.

CDR3 in amino acids: CASSYPGWGGSEQYF. The CDR3 DNA reads as TGTGCCAGCAGCTACCCAGGGTGGGGCGGGAGCGAGCAGTACTTC. The rearrangement links TRBV11-2 to TRBJ2-7; 7 nucleotides line up with TRBD2. Germline V CDR1 and CDR2: SGHAT, FQNNGV. Germline trimming cut 4 bases from V and 6 bases from J; bases unmatched to any gene: 12. The CDR3 totals 15 residues.

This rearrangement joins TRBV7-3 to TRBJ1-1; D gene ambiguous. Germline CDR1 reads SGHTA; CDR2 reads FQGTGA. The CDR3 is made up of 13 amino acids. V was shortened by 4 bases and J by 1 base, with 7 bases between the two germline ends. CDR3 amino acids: CASSSHRNTEAFF. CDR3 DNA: TGTGCCAGCAGCTCCCACAGGAACACTGAAGCTTTCTTT.

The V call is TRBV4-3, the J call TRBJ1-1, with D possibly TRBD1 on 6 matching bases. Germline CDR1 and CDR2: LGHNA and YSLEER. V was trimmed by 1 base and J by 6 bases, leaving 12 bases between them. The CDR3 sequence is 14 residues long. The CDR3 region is CASSQGWGRAEAFF. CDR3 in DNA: TGCGCCAGCAGCCAAGGCTGGGGGCGGGCTGAAGCTTTCTTT.

CDR3 bases: TGCGCCAGCAGTCTGGTCCTAAACTACAATGAGCAGTTCTTC. The encoded protein is CASSLVLNYNEQFF. The chain carries TRBV23-1 and TRBJ2-1; unclear D gene. TRBV23-1 is placed among ORFs of uncertain function. The CDR3 contains 14 residues. V was trimmed by 4 bases and J by 3 bases, leaving 10 bases between them.

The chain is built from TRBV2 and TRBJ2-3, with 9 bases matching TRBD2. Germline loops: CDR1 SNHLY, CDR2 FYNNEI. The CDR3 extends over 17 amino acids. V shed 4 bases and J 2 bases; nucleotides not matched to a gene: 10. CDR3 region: CASSVVGSGGPTDTQYF. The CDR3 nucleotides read TGTGCCAGCAGTGTCGTGGGTAGCGGGGGCCCCACAGATACGCAGTATTTT.

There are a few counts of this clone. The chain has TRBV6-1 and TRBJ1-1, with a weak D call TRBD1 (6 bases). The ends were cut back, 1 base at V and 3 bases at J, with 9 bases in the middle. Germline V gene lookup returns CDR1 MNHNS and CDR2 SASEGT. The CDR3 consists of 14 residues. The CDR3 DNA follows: TGTGCCAGCAGTGAAGGACAGGTATACACTGAAGCTTTCTTT. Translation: CASSEGQVYTEAFF.

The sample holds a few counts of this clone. As DNA, the CDR3 is TGTGCCAGCGGGAGCTCTGGAAACACCATATATTTT. Amino acid sequence: CASGSSGNTIYF. The chain recombines TRBV6-6 with TRBJ1-3; D gene ambiguous. The CDR3 is 12 residues long. Trimming cost V 8 bases and J 0 bases, with 5 bases left between them. CDR1 and CDR2 from the germline V gene are MNHNY and SVGAGI (reference sequence).

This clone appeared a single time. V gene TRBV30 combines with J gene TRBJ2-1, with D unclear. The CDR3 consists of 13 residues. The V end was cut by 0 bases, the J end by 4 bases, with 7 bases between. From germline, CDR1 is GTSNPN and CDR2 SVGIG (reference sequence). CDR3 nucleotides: TGTGCCTGGAGTGTCCTTACATACAATGAGCAGTTCTTC. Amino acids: CAWSVLTYNEQFF.

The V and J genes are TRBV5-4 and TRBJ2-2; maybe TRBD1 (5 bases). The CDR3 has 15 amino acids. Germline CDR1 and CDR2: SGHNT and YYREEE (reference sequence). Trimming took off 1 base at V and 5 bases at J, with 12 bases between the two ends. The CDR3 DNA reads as TGTGCCAGCAGCTTGCCCAGGGCACGGACCGGGGAGCTGTTTTTT. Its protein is CASSLPRARTGELFF.

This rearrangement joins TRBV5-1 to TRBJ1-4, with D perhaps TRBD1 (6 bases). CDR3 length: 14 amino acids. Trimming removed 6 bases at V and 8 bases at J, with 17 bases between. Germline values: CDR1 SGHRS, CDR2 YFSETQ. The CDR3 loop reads CASNPTGSGEKLFF. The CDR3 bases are TGCGCCAGCAACCCGACAGGTTCTGGAGAAAAACTGTTTTTT.

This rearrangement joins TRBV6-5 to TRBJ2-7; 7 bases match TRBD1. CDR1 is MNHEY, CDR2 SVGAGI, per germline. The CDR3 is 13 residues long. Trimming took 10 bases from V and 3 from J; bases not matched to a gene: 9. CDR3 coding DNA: TGTGCCACCGAAAACAACAGGGGCTACGAGCAGTACTTC. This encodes CATENNRGYEQYF.

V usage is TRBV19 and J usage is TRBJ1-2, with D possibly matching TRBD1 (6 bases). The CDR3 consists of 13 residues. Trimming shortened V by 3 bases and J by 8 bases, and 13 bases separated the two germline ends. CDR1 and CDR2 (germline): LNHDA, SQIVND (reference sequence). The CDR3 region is CASSIWGPDGYTF. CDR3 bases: TGTGCCAGTAGTATTTGGGGGCCCGACGGCTACACCTTC.